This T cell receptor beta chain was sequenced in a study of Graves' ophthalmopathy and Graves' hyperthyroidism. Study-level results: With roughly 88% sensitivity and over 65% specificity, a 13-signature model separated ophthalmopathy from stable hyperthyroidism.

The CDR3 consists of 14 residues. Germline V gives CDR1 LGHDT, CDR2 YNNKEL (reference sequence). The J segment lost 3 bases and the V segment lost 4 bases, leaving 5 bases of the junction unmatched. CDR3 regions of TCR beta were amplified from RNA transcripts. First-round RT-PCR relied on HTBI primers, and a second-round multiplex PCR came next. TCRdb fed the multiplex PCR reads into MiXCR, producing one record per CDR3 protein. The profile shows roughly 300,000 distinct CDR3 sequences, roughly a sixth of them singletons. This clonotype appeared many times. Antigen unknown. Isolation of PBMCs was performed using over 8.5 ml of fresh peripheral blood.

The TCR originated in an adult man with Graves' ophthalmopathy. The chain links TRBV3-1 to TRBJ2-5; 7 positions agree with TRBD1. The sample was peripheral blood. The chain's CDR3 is CASSLLDRKETQYF. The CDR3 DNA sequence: TGTGCCAGCAGCCTCCTGGACAGGAAAGAGACCCAGTACTTC.